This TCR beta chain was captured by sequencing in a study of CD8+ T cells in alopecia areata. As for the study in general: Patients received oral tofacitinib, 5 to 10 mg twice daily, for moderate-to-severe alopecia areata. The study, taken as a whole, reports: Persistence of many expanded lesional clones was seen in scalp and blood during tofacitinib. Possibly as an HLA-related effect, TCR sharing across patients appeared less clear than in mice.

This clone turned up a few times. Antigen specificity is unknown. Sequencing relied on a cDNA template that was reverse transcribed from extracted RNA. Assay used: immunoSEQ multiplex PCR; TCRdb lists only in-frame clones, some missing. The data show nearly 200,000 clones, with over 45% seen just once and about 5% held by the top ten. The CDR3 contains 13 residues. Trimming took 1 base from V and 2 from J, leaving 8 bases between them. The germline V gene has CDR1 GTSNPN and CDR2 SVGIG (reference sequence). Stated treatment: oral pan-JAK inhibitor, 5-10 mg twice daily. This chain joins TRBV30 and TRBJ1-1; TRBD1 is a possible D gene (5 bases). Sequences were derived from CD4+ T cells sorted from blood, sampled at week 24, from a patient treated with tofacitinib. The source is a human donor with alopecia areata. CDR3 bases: TGTGCCTGGAGTGGGGGCAGAAACACTGAAGCTTTCTTT. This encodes CAWSGGRNTEAFF.